Each of the 21 T cell receptor beta chains below was sequenced from the same sample in a study of long-term antiretroviral therapy in people with HIV. Survey-level resolution applied to immunoSEQ assay v3.0. Measured with immunoSEQ multiplex PCR; TCRdb has only the in-frame clones, and not every one. The data hold 15,000 to 20,000 clones, with around 77% observed a single time. Sequencing was performed on unsorted PBMCs, taken around 2.2 years before starting antiretroviral therapy. The receptors come from a man aged 30 to 45 with HIV.

With respect to this clone: With a far larger clone one base away, a read error is the likely cause. The V call is TRBV4-1, the J call TRBJ2-7; unclear D gene. Germline-derived CDR1 and CDR2 are MGHRA and YSYEKL. V was clipped by 0 bases and J by 5 bases, with 8 bases between them. The CDR3 sequence is 13 residues long. Here the CDR3 reads CASSQDRYHEQYF. Written as DNA, the CDR3 is TGCGCCAGCAGCCAAGACCGGTACCACGAGCAGTACTTC.

This clone turned up a few times. V usage is TRBV4-2 and J usage is TRBJ2-7; 10 bases fit TRBD2. V lost 2 bases to trimming and J lost 4 bases; unmatched junction nucleotides: 5. Germline CDR1 reads LGHNA; CDR2 reads YNFKEQ. The CDR3 extends over 15 amino acids. The CDR3 DNA is TGTGCCAGCAGCCAACCCGGGACTAGCGTGTACGAGCAGTACTTC. Protein sequence: CASSQPGTSVYEQYF.

This chain connects TRBV7-9 to TRBJ2-7, with 9 nucleotides matching TRBD1. The CDR3 is made up of 14 amino acids. Germline V gene lookup returns CDR1 SEHNR and CDR2 FQNEAQ (reference sequence). The J segment lost 4 bases and the V segment lost 2 bases, leaving 3 bases of the junction unmatched. The CDR3: CASSLRDRDYEQYF. Written as DNA, the CDR3 is TGTGCCAGCAGCTTACGGGACAGGGATTACGAGCAGTACTTC.

This chain joins TRBV25-1 and TRBJ2-5; D perhaps matches TRBD2 (6 bases). Germline-derived CDR1 and CDR2 are MGHDK and SYGVNS. V was trimmed by 3 bases and J by 5 bases, leaving 10 bases between them. This CDR3 is 13 amino acids long. CDR3 bases: TGTGCCAGCAGTGACCAAGCGGGTGAGACCCAGTACTTC. It yields the protein CASSDQAGETQYF. Drawing the rest from reference TRBV25-1 and TRBJ2-5, the complete variable domain is EADIYQTPRYLVIGTGKKITLECSQTMGHDKMYWYQQDPGMELHLIHYSYGVNSTEKGDLSSESTVSRIRTEHFPLTLESARPSHTSQYLCASSDQAGETQYFGPGTRLLVL.

This CDR3 reads CSVLGESTDTQYF. In DNA form, the CDR3 reads TGCAGCGTTCTTGGAGAAAGCACAGATACGCAGTATTTT. This chain links TRBV29-1 with TRBJ2-3, with D hard to call. The CDR3 loop spans 13 amino acids. The germline V gene has CDR1 SQVTM and CDR2 ANQGSEA. The germline V and J ends were trimmed by 5 bases and 0 bases, with 9 bases remaining between them.

The rearrangement links TRBV7-3 to TRBJ2-5; D gene unclear. The CDR3 loop spans 13 amino acids. With 5 bases removed from V and 0 bases from J, the gap between germline ends came to 7 bases. Germline values: CDR1 SGHTA, CDR2 FQGTGA. CDR3 in amino acids: CASSRNDQETQYF. The CDR3 bases are TGTGCCAGCAGCCGAAACGACCAAGAGACCCAGTACTTC.

V is TRBV7-8 and J is TRBJ1-4, with D maybe TRBD1 (5 bases). This CDR3 is built from 13 residues. Deletions cut 5 bases from V and 7 bases from J, with 11 bases between. Per the germline V gene, CDR1 is SGHVS and CDR2 is FQNEAQ. CDR3 in DNA: TGTGCCAGCAGCCCAAGGGACGCTGAAAAACTGTTTTTT. This gives the protein CASSPRDAEKLFF.

This clone was recorded only once. This chain links TRBV6-5 with TRBJ2-3, with D uncertain. V gave up 6 bases and J gave up 3 bases, with 13 bases separating them. From germline, CDR1 is MNHEY and CDR2 SVGAGI. The CDR3 totals 14 residues. The DNA of the CDR3 is TGTGCCAGCAGGCGCGCCCAACCGACAGATACGCAGTATTTT. Translation: CASRRAQPTDTQYF.

This chain uses TRBV29-1 with TRBJ1-5, with a weak D call TRBD1 (6 bases). Trimming stripped 6 bases from V and 3 bases from J, with 12 bases between. The CDR3 consists of 13 residues. Germline-derived CDR1 and CDR2 are SQVTM and ANQGSEA. The CDR3 DNA reads TGCAGCGTCCGGGACAATCACAATCAGCCCCAGCATTTT. Translated, it gives CSVRDNHNQPQHF.

This clone was seen a handful of times. The J gene is TRBJ1-2, the V gene TRBV28; TRBD1 agrees at 8 bases. Looked up from germline, CDR1 is MDHEN and CDR2 is SYDVKM. V trimming: 3 bases; J trimming: 8 bases; junction bases outside the gene matches: 8. CDR3 length: 14 residues. The CDR3 here is CASSFRGTGRGYTF. Written as DNA, the CDR3 is TGTGCCAGCAGTTTTCGAGGGACAGGACGAGGCTACACCTTC.

This chain connects TRBV2 to TRBJ2-7; D unresolved. The CDR3 sequence is 16 residues long. V was pared by 6 bases and J by 3 bases, with 21 bases between. In germline, CDR1 is SNHLY, CDR2 FYNNEI. CDR3 nucleotides: TGTGCCAGCAGCCGACGGCCAGAGGATTATATCTACGAGCAGTACTTC. It is translated as CASSRRPEDYIYEQYF. The full variable domain, completed using reference TRBV2 and TRBJ2-7, is EPEVTQTPSHQVTQMGQEVILRCVPISNHLYFYWYRQILGQKVEFLVSFYNNEISEKSEIFDDQFSVERPDGSNFTLKIRSTKLEDSAMYFCASSRRPEDYIYEQYFGPGTRLTVT.

V and J are TRBV10-2 and TRBJ1-3, with D maybe TRBD1 (6 bases). There are 15 residues in the CDR3. Germline V CDR1 and CDR2: WSHSY, SAAADI. V gave up 6 bases and J gave up 0 bases, with 12 bases separating them. The CDR3 DNA reads TGCGCCAGCAGCCCGACAGGCAACTCTGGAAACACCATATATTTT. Its translation: CASSPTGNSGNTIYF.

The chain combines TRBV7-9 with TRBJ1-1; possible D gene TRBD1, 6 bases. Between the trimmed V and J ends, which lost 4 bases and 4 bases, there was a span of 16 bases. Per germline, CDR1 SEHNR and CDR2 FQNEAQ (reference sequence). The CDR3 covers 15 residues. In DNA, the CDR3 is TGTGCCAGCAGCTCAGGGGCGGGGAGGGTCACTGAAGCTTTCTTT. Translating it yields CASSSGAGRVTEAFF.

The chain uses TRBV5-1 and TRBJ2-5; 10 bases are a match to TRBD2. CDR3 length: 18 residues. In germline, CDR1 is SGHRS, CDR2 YFSETQ. V was clipped by 0 bases and J by 1 base; unmatched bases: 9. Here the CDR3 reads CASSLGGRWTSGQETQYF. Written as DNA, the CDR3 is TGCGCCAGCAGCTTGGGGGGGAGATGGACTAGCGGCCAAGAGACCCAGTACTTC. The full variable domain, with the rest looked up from reference TRBV5-1 and TRBJ2-5, is KAGVTQTPRYLIKTRGQQVTLSCSPISGHRSVSWYQQTPGQGLQFLFEYFSETQRNKGNFPGRFSGRQFSNSRSEMNVSTLELGDSALYLCASSLGGRWTSGQETQYFGPGTRLLVL.

This rearrangement joins TRBV6-5 to TRBJ1-2, with TRBD1 matching over 8 bases. Germline assignment: CDR1 MNHEY and CDR2 SVGAGI. Unmatched junction bases numbered 11, after V lost 8 bases and J lost 3 bases. There are 15 residues in the CDR3. CDR3 in amino acids: CASAGPGQGYYGYTF. DNA of the CDR3: TGTGCCAGCGCGGGCCCCGGACAGGGCTACTATGGCTACACCTTC.

J is TRBJ1-1 and V is TRBV7-9; the D gene is possibly TRBD1 (6 bases). Germline V gene data show CDR1 as SEHNR and CDR2 as FQNEAQ (reference sequence). This CDR3 is built from 16 residues. The V end lost 4 bases, the J end lost 1 base, and 16 bases lay between the germline ends. Written as DNA, the CDR3 is TGTGCCAGCAGCTATCCTCAGGGGACTCCGAACACTGAAGCTTTCTTT. It encodes CASSYPQGTPNTEAFF.

This chain joins TRBV18 and TRBJ2-5; either TRBD1 or TRBD2 may supply D (6 bases each). The CDR3 runs 17 residues. Germline V lookup: CDR1 KGHSH, CDR2 LQKENI. Trimming took 1 base from V and 0 from J, leaving 15 bases between them. CDR3 DNA: TGTGCCAGCTCACCACAAGGCAGGGGAGGTAACCAAGAGACCCAGTACTTC. It encodes CASSPQGRGGNQETQYF. The variable domain in full, completed from reference TRBV18 and TRBJ2-5, reads NAGVMQNPRHLVRRRGQEARLRCSPMKGHSHVYWYRQLPEEGLKFMVYLQKENIIDESGMPKERFSAEFPKEGPSILRIQQVVRGDSAAYFCASSPQGRGGNQETQYFGPGTRLLVL.

The CDR3 is CASSKQGRYGYTF. DNA of the CDR3: TGTGCCAGCAGCAAGCAGGGGCGCTATGGCTACACCTTC. The rearrangement uses TRBV6-5 and TRBJ1-2, with D possibly matching TRBD1 (6 bases). In germline, CDR1 is MNHEY, CDR2 SVGAGI. V was pared by 6 bases and J by 4 bases, with 12 bases between. CDR3 length: 13 residues.

The chain is built from TRBV7-9 and TRBJ2-2; 9 nucleotides align to TRBD1. The V gene's germline CDR1 is SEHNR and CDR2 FQNEAQ (reference sequence). This CDR3 comprises 15 residues. V shed 8 bases and J 6 bases; nucleotides not matched to a gene: 10. CDR3 nucleotides: TGTGCCAGCTGTTACGGGACAGGGTTGGCCGGGGAGCTGTTTTTT. Residues: CASCYGTGLAGELFF.

The rearrangement joins TRBV5-4 to TRBJ1-2, with 8 bases matching TRBD1. The germline gives CDR1 SGHNT, CDR2 YYREEE (reference sequence). V was pared by 0 bases and J by 6 bases, with 10 bases of the junction left unmatched. The CDR3 spans 16 residues. The CDR3 sequence: CASSLAHAGTGDGYTF. The CDR3 DNA reads as TGTGCCAGCAGCTTGGCCCATGCAGGGACAGGAGATGGCTACACCTTC.

The gene calls are TRBV7-9 and TRBJ1-5; the D is unclear. The ends were cut back, 4 bases at V and 2 bases at J, with 12 bases in the middle. The CDR3 consists of 15 residues. Looked up from germline, CDR1 is SEHNR and CDR2 is FQNEAQ (reference sequence). In nucleotides, the CDR3 is TGTGCCAGCAGCTCAGAGGTGGGTGGCAATCAGCCCCAGCATTTT. This translates into CASSSEVGGNQPQHF.